This T cell receptor beta chain appears in the sequencing data of a study of CD8+CD57+ T cells in acquired aplastic anemia. The wider study: DNA recovered from sorted CD4+ and CD8+ cells had a mean of approximately 3 ug. Reads per healthy sample averaged about 9.8 million (CD4+) and about 12 million (CD8+). Study-wide findings and caveats: Patients and healthy controls showed no significant CD8+ Simpson's diversity difference.

This CDR3 is built from 14 residues. J gave up 8 bases and V 4 bases, and 5 bases lay outside the gene matches. Germline V gives CDR1 ENHRY, CDR2 SYGVKD. Template material for TCR beta VDJ and CDR3 profiling consisted of genomic DNA. TCRdb used MiXCR to reprocess the reads, holding one entry per CDR3 protein. The sample consists of about 220,000 distinct CDR3 sequences, 30% to 35% of them appearing once. There are many counts of this clonotype. The antigen remains undetermined. J is TRBJ1-4 and V is TRBV10-3; 9 bases align to TRBD1. The TCR comes from a human donor in good health, serving as a control. Material: sorted CD4+, CD8+, or CD8+CD57+ T cells (not recorded which) from PBMCs. CDR3 sequence (DNA): TGTGCCATCAGTGGGACAGGGGTATTGGAAAAACTGTTTTTT. Protein product: CAISGTGVLEKLFF.